Listed here are 11 T cell receptor beta chains from one sample, sequenced in a study of T cells in localized non-small cell lung cancer. Measured with immunoSEQ multiplex PCR; TCRdb has only the in-frame clones, and not every one. The profile shows approximately 72,000 clones, 70% to 90% of them singletons. The specimen was peripheral blood, collected before any cancer treatment. All receptors come from a female donor over 55 with stage I lung adenocarcinoma.

This chain uses TRBV27 with TRBJ2-1, with TRBD2 as a possible D gene (5 bases). CDR1 is MNHEY and CDR2 is SMNVEV in the germline V gene (reference sequence). The V end lost 8 bases, the J end lost 2 bases, and 10 bases lay between the germline ends. This CDR3 is 13 amino acids long. This chain's CDR3 is CASRTGTYNEQFF. The CDR3 DNA is TGTGCCAGCCGCACGGGGACCTACAATGAGCAGTTCTTC.

The rearrangement uses TRBV6-1 and TRBJ2-1; 11 nucleotides agree with TRBD1. CDR3 size: 16 residues. The V gene's germline CDR1 is MNHNS and CDR2 SASEGT. The junction had 4 bases not matched to a gene; V was cut back by 4 bases and J by 2 bases. The chain's CDR3 is CASSGRTGGTYNEQFF. CDR3 DNA sequence: TGTGCCAGCAGTGGACGGACAGGGGGCACCTACAATGAGCAGTTCTTC.

The chain carries TRBV11-2 and TRBJ1-6, with TRBD1 as a possible D gene (5 bases). The V and J ends lost 5 bases and 7 bases respectively, with 9 bases between them. This CDR3 is built from 13 residues. Per germline, CDR1 SGHAT and CDR2 FQNNGV. CDR3 coding DNA: TGTGCCAGCAGCCCCGGGGGGAATTCACCCCTCCACTTT. Residues: CASSPGGNSPLHF.

The table lists this clone with a count of one. The V call is TRBV11-3, the J call TRBJ2-5, with D possibly TRBD2 on 6 matching bases. This CDR3 is 14 amino acids long. With 0 bases removed from V and 5 bases from J, the gap between germline ends came to 10 bases. Looked up from germline, CDR1 is SGHNT and CDR2 is YENEEA. The CDR3 here is CASSLDRGWETQYF. In DNA, the CDR3 is TGTGCCAGCAGCTTAGATCGGGGGTGGGAGACCCAGTACTTC.

The chain has TRBV7-9 and TRBJ1-6; D remains unclear. The CDR3 sequence is 16 residues long. Germline V gene sequence: CDR1 SEHNR, CDR2 FQNEAQ (reference sequence). Between the trimmed V and J ends, which lost 3 bases and 6 bases, there was a span of 15 bases. CDR3 DNA: TGTGCCAGCAGCTTTCGGGGAACGATTGGTAATTCACCCCTCCACTTT. Protein: CASSFRGTIGNSPLHF. The entire variable domain, with the rest obtained from reference TRBV7-9 and TRBJ1-6, is as follows: DTGVSQNPRHKITKRGQNVTFRCDPISEHNRLYWYRQTLGQGPEFLTYFQNEAQLEKSRLLSDRFSAERPKGSFSTLEIQRTEQGDSAMYLCASSFRGTIGNSPLHFGNGTRLTVT.

The rearrangement links TRBV19 to TRBJ1-1; D is ambiguous. Germline loops: CDR1 LNHDA, CDR2 SQIVND (reference sequence). This CDR3 spans 14 amino acids. Trimming took 3 bases from V and 7 from J, leaving 15 bases between them. The CDR3 reads CASSIDRTRLEAFF. The CDR3 DNA is TGTGCCAGTAGTATTGACCGAACAAGGCTTGAAGCTTTCTTT.

The chain combines TRBV19 with TRBJ2-7; 7 nucleotides line up with TRBD1. Germline trimming cut 2 bases from V and 7 bases from J; bases unmatched to any gene: 5. The CDR3 length is 13 residues. CDR1 and CDR2 (germline): LNHDA, SQIVND (reference sequence). The CDR3 spells CASSINRGYEQYF. CDR3 in DNA: TGTGCCAGTAGTATAAACAGGGGATATGAGCAGTACTTC.

The J gene is TRBJ2-7, the V gene TRBV7-9; no reliable D call. Per the germline V gene, CDR1 is SEHNR and CDR2 is FQNEAQ (reference sequence). Trimming removed 1 base at V and 11 bases at J, with 15 bases between. This CDR3 spans 13 amino acids. Here the CDR3 DNA reads TGTGCCAGCAGCTTAGAATCCTGGCACTTGGAGTACTTC. The encoded protein is CASSLESWHLEYF.

The genes are TRBV18 and TRBJ1-2; unclear D gene. V was clipped by 2 bases and J by 5 bases, with 9 bases between them. The CDR3 has 13 residues. The germline gives CDR1 KGHSH, CDR2 LQKENI. DNA of the CDR3: TGTGCCAGCTCACCAGTGGCGGGATATGGCTACACCTTC. Amino acids: CASSPVAGYGYTF.

The genes are TRBV6-5 and TRBJ1-1, with D unresolved. CDR1 and CDR2 from the germline V gene are MNHEY and SVGAGI. V gave up 5 bases and J gave up 5 bases, with 9 bases separating them. CDR3 size: 12 residues. CDR3 DNA sequence: TGTGCCAGCAGTGGTTTTGGGACTGAAGCTTTCTTT. Amino acid sequence: CASSGFGTEAFF.

The chain combines TRBV29-1 with TRBJ2-7; 12 bases line up with TRBD1. CDR3 length: 12 amino acids. Trimming cost V 7 bases and J 6 bases; bases outside gene matches: 4. Germline CDR1 reads SQVTM; CDR2 reads ANQGSEA. The CDR3 nucleotides read TGCAGCGCCGGGACAGGGGGCGCCGAGCAGTACTTC. This translates into CSAGTGGAEQYF.